The 5 T cell receptor beta chains presented below share a single source sample, sequenced in a study of tumor-infiltrating lymphocytes in primary liver carcinoma. Extraction of RNA together with DNA used 20-30 mg of unsorted bulk tissue. Making TCR beta cDNA involved around 540 ng total RNA and a constant-region primer. Three nested multiplex PCR rounds, a slightly modified ARM-PCR, produced the libraries for TCR beta. Primers for the first two PCR rounds were TRBV1-TRBV30 forward primers and a C-beta reverse primer (around 10 cycles per round). TCRdb independently ran MiXCR on the multiplex PCR reads; one entry per CDR3 protein. There are roughly 100,000 distinct CDR3 sequences in the sample; 80% to 85% occur only once, and around 21% lies in the top ten. Input material: liver tumor tissue from sampling region 3. Subset in this sample: tumor region T3, left-lateral pole. These receptors were collected from a man aged 35 to 55 with primary liver carcinoma and hepatitis B virus infection.

As to this clonotype: Germline is not matched at one junction end, which may reflect a read error. The genes are TRBV6-5 and TRBJ1-1; D gene uncertain. Germline V CDR1 and CDR2: MNHEY, SVGAGI. The CDR3 runs 13 residues. The CDR3: CVSSYGQTTEVFF. The CDR3 DNA follows: TGTGTCAGCAGTTATGGGCAGACCACTGAAGTTTTCTTT.

The chain recombines TRBV4-1 with TRBJ2-5, with TRBD1 as a possible D gene (5 bases). V was trimmed by 0 bases and J by 5 bases, leaving 19 bases between them. CDR1 is MGHRA and CDR2 is YSYEKL in the germline V gene. The CDR3 runs to 17 residues. The CDR3 sequence: CASSQDHDGVGQETQYF. Written as DNA, the CDR3 is TGCGCCAGCAGCCAAGACCACGACGGAGTGGGGCAGGAGACCCAGTACTTC.

The V and J genes are TRBV7-9 and TRBJ2-5, with 10 bases aligning to TRBD1. Germline assignment: CDR1 SEHNR and CDR2 FQNEAQ (reference sequence). CDR3 size: 15 residues. The DNA of the CDR3 is TGTACCGTCAGCTTCTGGACAGGGGGAGAAGAGACCCAGTACTTC. The encoded protein is CTVSFWTGGEETQYF.

With regard to this clonotype: Sequence at one end of the junction differs from germline and may be a read error. V gene TRBV29-1 combines with J gene TRBJ2-2; 12 nucleotides align to TRBD2. Germline lookup yields CDR1 SQVTM and CDR2 ANQGSEA. The length of the CDR3 is 14 residues. This chain's CDR3 is CSVIGLAGSGELLF. The CDR3 region has the DNA TGCAGTGTTATAGGACTAGCGGGAAGCGGGGAGCTGTTATTT.

This clonotype was observed a single time. The CDR3 does not close with the conserved phenylalanine or tryptophan, likely indicating a read error. V and J are TRBV4-3 and TRBJ1-6; 10 bases agree with TRBD1. This CDR3 has 16 amino acids. Looked up from germline, CDR1 is LGHNA and CDR2 is YSLEER. CDR3 bases: TGCGCCGGCAGATCCTGGGACAGGGGAAGGAATTCACCCCTCCACTTA. This sequence encodes CAGRSWDRGRNSPLHL.